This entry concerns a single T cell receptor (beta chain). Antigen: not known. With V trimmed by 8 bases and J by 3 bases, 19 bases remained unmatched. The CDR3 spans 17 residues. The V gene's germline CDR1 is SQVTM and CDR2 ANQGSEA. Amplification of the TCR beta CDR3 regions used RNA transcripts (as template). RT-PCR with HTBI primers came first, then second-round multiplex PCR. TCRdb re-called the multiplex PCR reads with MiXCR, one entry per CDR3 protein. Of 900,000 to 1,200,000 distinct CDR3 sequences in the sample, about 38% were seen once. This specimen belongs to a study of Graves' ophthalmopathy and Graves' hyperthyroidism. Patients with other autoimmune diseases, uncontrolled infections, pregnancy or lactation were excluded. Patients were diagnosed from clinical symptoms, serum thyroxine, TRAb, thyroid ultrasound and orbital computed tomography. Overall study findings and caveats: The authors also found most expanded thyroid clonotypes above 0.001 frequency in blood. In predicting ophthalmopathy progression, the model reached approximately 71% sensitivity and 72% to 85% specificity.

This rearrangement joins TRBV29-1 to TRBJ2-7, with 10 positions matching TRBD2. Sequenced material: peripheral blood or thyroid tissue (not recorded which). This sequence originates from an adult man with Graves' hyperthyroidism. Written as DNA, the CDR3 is TGCAGCCCTAGGACTAGCGGATCCGGGACAAAAGTCTACGAGCAGTACTTC. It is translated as CSPRTSGSGTKVYEQYF.